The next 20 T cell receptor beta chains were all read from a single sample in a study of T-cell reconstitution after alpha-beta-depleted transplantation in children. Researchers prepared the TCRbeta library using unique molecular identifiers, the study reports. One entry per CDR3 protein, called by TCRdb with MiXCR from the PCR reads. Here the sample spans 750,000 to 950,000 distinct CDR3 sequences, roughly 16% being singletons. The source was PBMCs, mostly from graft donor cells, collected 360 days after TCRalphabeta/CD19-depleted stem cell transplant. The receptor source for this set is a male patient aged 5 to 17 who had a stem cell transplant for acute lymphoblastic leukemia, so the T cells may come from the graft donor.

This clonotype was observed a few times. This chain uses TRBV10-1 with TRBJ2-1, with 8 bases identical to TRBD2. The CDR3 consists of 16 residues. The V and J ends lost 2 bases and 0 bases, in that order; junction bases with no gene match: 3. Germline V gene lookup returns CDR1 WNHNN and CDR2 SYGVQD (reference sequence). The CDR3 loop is CASSETGTSSYNEQFF. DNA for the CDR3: TGCGCCAGCAGTGAGACGGGGACTAGCTCCTACAATGAGCAGTTCTTC.

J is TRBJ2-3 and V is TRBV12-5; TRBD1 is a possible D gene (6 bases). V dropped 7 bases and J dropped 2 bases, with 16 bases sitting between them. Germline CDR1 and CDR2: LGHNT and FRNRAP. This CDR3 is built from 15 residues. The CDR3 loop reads CASDRQVWHTDTQYF. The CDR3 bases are TGTGCTAGTGACCGACAGGTATGGCACACAGATACGCAGTATTTT.

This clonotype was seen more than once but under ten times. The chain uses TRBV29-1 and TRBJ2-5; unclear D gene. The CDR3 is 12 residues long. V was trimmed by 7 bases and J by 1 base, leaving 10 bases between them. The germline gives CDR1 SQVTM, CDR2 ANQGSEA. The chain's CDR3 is CSAAASQETQYF. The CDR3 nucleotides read TGCAGCGCGGCAGCGTCCCAAGAGACCCAGTACTTC.

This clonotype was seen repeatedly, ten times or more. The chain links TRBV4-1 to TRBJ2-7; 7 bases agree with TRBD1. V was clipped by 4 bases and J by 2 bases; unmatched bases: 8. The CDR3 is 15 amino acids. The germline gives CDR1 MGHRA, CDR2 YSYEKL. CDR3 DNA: TGCGCCAGCAGCCCGACAGGGAGTGGGACCTACGAGCAGTACTTC. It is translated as CASSPTGSGTYEQYF.

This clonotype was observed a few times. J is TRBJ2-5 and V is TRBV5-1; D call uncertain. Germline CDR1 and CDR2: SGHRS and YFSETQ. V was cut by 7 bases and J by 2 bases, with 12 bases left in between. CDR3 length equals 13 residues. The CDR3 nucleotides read TGCGCCAGCCAGACCGCTAGACAAGAGACCCAGTACTTC. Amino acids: CASQTARQETQYF.

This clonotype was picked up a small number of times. CDR3 residues: CASSEAFVGIHNNEQFF. CDR3 DNA: TGTGCCAGCAGTGAAGCCTTCGTAGGTATCCACAACAATGAGCAGTTCTTC. The chain joins TRBV6-1 to TRBJ2-1; no reliable D call. The CDR3 loop spans 17 amino acids. V lost 0 bases, J lost 5 bases, and 17 bases lay in between. CDR1 and CDR2 from the germline V gene are MNHNS and SASEGT.

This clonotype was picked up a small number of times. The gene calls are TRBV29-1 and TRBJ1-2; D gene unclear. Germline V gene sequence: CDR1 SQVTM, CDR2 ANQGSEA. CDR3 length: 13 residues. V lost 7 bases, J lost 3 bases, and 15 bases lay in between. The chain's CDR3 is CSGHGPVDYGYTF. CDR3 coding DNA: TGCAGCGGCCACGGACCTGTGGACTATGGCTACACCTTC.

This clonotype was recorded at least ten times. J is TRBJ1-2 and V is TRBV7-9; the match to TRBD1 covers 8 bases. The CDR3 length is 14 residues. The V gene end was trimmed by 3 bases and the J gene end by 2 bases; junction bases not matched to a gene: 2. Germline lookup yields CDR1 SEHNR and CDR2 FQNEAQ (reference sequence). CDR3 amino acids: CASSFGQGNYGYTF. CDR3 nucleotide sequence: TGTGCCAGCAGCTTCGGACAGGGAAACTATGGCTACACCTTC.

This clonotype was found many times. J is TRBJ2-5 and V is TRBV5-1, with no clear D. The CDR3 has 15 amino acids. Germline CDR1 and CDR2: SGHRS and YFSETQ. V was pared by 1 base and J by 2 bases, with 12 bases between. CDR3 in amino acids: CASSLTVSSQETQYF. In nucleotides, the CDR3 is TGCGCCAGCAGCTTGACAGTGTCCTCTCAAGAGACCCAGTACTTC.

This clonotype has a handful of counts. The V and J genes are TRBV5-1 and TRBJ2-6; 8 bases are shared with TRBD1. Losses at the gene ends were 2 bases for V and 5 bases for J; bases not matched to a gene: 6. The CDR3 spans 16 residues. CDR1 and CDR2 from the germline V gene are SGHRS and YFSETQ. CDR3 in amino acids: CASSLRDRMWANVLTF. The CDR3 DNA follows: TGCGCCAGCAGCTTACGGGACAGGATGTGGGCCAACGTCCTGACTTTC.

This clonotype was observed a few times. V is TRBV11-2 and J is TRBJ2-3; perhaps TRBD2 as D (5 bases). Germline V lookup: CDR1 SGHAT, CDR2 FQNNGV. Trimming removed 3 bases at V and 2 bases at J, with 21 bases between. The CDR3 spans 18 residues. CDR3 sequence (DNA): TGTGCCAGCAGCTTGGAAGCGGTCATGAGTGGGATCACAGATACGCAGTATTTT. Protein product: CASSLEAVMSGITDTQYF.

The CDR3 DNA sequence: TGCAGCGTTGATGTTGCCGCTGAAGCTTTCTTT. Translation: CSVDVAAEAFF. V and J are TRBV29-1 and TRBJ1-1; no firm D call. Trimming removed 3 bases from V and 6 bases from J, with 8 bases in between. The CDR3 extends over 11 amino acids. Germline values: CDR1 SQVTM, CDR2 ANQGSEA.

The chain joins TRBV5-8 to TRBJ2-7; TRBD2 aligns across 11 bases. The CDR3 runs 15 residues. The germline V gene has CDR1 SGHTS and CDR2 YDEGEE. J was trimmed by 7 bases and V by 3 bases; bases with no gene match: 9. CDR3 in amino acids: CASSSVLAGVEEQYF. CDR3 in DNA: TGTGCCAGCAGCTCCGTACTAGCGGGAGTAGAAGAGCAGTACTTC.

CDR3 region: CSANDLGGYTEAFF. The CDR3 region has the DNA TGCAGTGCTAACGACCTGGGGGGCTATACTGAAGCTTTCTTT. This chain joins TRBV20-1 and TRBJ1-1; a weak D match, TRBD1 (6 bases). This CDR3 comprises 14 residues. Trimming pared 4 bases from V and 5 bases from J, leaving 17 bases between. Germline V gene lookup returns CDR1 DFQATT and CDR2 SNEGSKA (reference sequence).

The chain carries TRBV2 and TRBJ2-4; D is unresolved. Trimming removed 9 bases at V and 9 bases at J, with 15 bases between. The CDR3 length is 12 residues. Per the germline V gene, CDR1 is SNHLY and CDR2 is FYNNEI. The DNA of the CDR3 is TGTGCCAGTTCACTGGAGAGTAGCATTCAGTACTTC. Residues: CASSLESSIQYF. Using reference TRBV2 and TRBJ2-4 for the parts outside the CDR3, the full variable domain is EPEVTQTPSHQVTQMGQEVILRCVPISNHLYFYWYRQILGQKVEFLVSFYNNEISEKSEIFDDQFSVERPDGSNFTLKIRSTKLEDSAMYFCASSLESSIQYFGAGTRLSVL.

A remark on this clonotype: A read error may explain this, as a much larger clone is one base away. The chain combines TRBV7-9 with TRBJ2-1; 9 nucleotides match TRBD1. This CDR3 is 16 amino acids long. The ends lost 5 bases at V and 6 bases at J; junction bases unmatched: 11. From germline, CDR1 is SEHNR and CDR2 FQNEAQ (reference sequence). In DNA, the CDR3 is TGTGCCAGCAGCAGGTGGGACAGGGACATTTGCAATGAGCAGTTCTTC. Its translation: CASSRWDRDICNEQFF.

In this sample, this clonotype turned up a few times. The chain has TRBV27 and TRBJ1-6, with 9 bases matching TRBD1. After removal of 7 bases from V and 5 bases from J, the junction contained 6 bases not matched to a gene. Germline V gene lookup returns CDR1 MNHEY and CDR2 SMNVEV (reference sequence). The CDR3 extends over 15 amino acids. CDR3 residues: CASNPGTGNNSPLHF. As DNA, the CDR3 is TGTGCCAGCAATCCCGGGACAGGGAATAATTCACCCCTCCACTTT.

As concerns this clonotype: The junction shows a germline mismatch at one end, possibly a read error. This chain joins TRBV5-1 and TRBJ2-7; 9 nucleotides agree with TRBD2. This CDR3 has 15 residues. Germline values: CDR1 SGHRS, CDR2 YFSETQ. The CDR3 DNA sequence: TGCGCCGGCAGCTTGGGACTAGCAGGGACCTACGAGCAGTACTTC. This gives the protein CAGSLGLAGTYEQYF.

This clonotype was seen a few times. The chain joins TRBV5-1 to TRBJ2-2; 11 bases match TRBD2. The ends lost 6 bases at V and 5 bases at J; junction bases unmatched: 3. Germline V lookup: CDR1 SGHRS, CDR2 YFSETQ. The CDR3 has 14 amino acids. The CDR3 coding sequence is TGCGCCAGCACGACTAGCGGGGTAACCGGGGAGCTGTTTTTT. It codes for CASTTSGVTGELFF.

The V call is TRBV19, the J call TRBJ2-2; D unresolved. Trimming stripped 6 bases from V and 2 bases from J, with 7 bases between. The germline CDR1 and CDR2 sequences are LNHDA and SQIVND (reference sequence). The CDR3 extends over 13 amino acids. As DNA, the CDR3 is TGTGCCAGTAGGTGGGGAAACACCGGGGAGCTGTTTTTT. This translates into CASRWGNTGELFF.